These 2 T cell receptor beta chains originate from one sample sequenced in a study of T cell responses to AZD1222 COVID-19 vaccine. Assay used: immunoSEQ multiplex PCR; TCRdb lists only in-frame clones, some missing. The table lists more than 95,000 clones, 80% to 90% of them singletons. This specimen consisted of peripheral blood, obtained on day 0 of AZD1222 vaccination. These receptors originate from an adult in good health.

The rearrangement links TRBV25-1 to TRBJ2-1; 7 bases line up with TRBD2. CDR1 and CDR2 from the germline V gene are MGHDK and SYGVNS. This CDR3 is 14 amino acids long. The V and J ends lost 2 bases and 2 bases, in that order; junction bases with no gene match: 0. Here the CDR3 reads CASSEGGAYNEQFF. CDR3 nucleotide sequence: TGTGCCAGCAGTGAAGGGGGGGCCTACAATGAGCAGTTCTTC.

V and J are TRBV24-1 and TRBJ2-1; no firm D call. The germline gives CDR1 KGHDR, CDR2 SFDVKD. This CDR3 has 13 amino acids. V shed 1 base and J shed 7 bases, with 7 bases lying between them. The CDR3 is CATSDLNLNEQFF. CDR3 sequence (DNA): TGTGCCACCAGTGATTTAAACCTTAATGAGCAGTTCTTC.